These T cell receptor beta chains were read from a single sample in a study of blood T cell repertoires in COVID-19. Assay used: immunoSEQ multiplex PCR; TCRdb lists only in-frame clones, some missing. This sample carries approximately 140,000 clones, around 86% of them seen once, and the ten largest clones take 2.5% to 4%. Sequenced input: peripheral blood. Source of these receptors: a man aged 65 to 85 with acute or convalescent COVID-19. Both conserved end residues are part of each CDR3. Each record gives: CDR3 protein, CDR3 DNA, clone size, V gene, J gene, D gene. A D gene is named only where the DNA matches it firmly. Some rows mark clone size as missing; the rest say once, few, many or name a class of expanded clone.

CDR3 protein: CASSFNRGTEAFF
CDR3 DNA: TGTGCCAGCAGCTTCAACAGGGGCACTGAAGCTTTCTTT
clone size: once
V gene: TRBV7-2
J gene: TRBJ1-1
D gene: TRBD1

CDR3 protein: CASSMDGSRSYEQYF
CDR3 DNA: TGTGCCAGTAGTATGGACGGGAGCAGGTCCTACGAGCAGTACTTC
clone size: -
V gene: TRBV19
J gene: TRBJ2-7
D gene: -

CDR3 protein: CASGKYQGAEQYF
CDR3 DNA: TGTGCCAGCGGCAAATACCAGGGGGCCGAGCAGTACTTC
clone size: -
V gene: TRBV5-6
J gene: TRBJ2-7
D gene: TRBD1

CDR3 protein: CASSQGGQGYEQYF
CDR3 DNA: TGCGCCAGCAGCCAAGGGGGGCAGGGGTACGAGCAGTACTTC
clone size: -
V gene: TRBV4-1
J gene: TRBJ2-7
D gene: -

CDR3 protein: CASSDTGISYNEQFF
CDR3 DNA: TGTGCCAGCAGTGACACAGGCATTTCGTACAATGAGCAGTTCTTC
clone size: -
V gene: TRBV6-2/TRBV6-3
J gene: TRBJ2-1
D gene: -

CDR3 protein: CASSLSGQYGYTF
CDR3 DNA: TGTGCCAGCAGTTTATCGGGACAGTATGGCTACACCTTC
clone size: -
V gene: TRBV27
J gene: TRBJ1-2
D gene: TRBD1

CDR3 protein: CASSPRGHLVRGSYNEQFF
CDR3 DNA: TGTGCCAGCAGCCCTCGCGGGCACCTCGTTAGGGGGTCCTACAATGAGCAGTTCTTC
clone size: once
V gene: TRBV7-2
J gene: TRBJ2-1
D gene: -

CDR3 protein: CATSDLGTGRPDTQYF
CDR3 DNA: TGTGCCACCAGTGATTTGGGGACAGGGCGCCCAGATACGCAGTATTTT
clone size: -
V gene: TRBV24-1
J gene: TRBJ2-3
D gene: TRBD1

CDR3 protein: CASSQGTGGHETQYF
CDR3 DNA: TGTGCCAGCAGCCAAGGGACAGGGGGACACGAGACCCAGTACTTC
clone size: -
V gene: TRBV9
J gene: TRBJ2-5
D gene: TRBD1

CDR3 protein: CASRTGTGNEKLFF
CDR3 DNA: TGTGCCAGCAGAACCGGGACAGGGAATGAAAAACTGTTTTTT
clone size: -
V gene: TRBV27
J gene: TRBJ1-4
D gene: TRBD1

CDR3 protein: CASSYIGPGTSGDNNEQFF
CDR3 DNA: TGTGCCAGCAGTTACATAGGCCCCGGGACTAGCGGAGACAACAATGAGCAGTTCTTC
clone size: -
V gene: TRBV6-2/TRBV6-3
J gene: TRBJ2-1
D gene: TRBD2

CDR3 protein: CAWSVHRGTQYF
CDR3 DNA: TGTGCCTGGAGTGTACATCGCGGGACCCAGTACTTC
clone size: once
V gene: TRBV30
J gene: TRBJ2-5
D gene: -

CDR3 protein: CASSNTYEQYF
CDR3 DNA: TGTGCCAGCAGCAACACCTACGAGCAGTACTTC
clone size: -
V gene: TRBV11-2
J gene: TRBJ2-7
D gene: -

CDR3 protein: CASSLTGVRSYEQYF
CDR3 DNA: TGTGCCAGCAGTCTAACAGGGGTCCGCTCCTACGAGCAGTACTTC
clone size: -
V gene: TRBV28
J gene: TRBJ2-7
D gene: TRBD1

CDR3 protein: CASSATSGRADTQYF
CDR3 DNA: TGTGCCAGCAGCGCGACTAGCGGGAGGGCAGATACGCAGTATTTT
clone size: -
V gene: TRBV9
J gene: TRBJ2-3
D gene: TRBD2

CDR3 protein: CASSVTGGKQPQHF
CDR3 DNA: TGTGCCAGTAGTGTGACAGGGGGCAAGCAGCCCCAGCATTTT
clone size: -
V gene: TRBV19
J gene: TRBJ1-5
D gene: TRBD1

CDR3 protein: CASSPDTNTEAFF
CDR3 DNA: TGTGCCAGCAGCCCGGACACAAACACTGAAGCTTTCTTT
clone size: -
V gene: TRBV11-3
J gene: TRBJ1-1
D gene: -

CDR3 protein: CASRRSDRDGTEAFF
CDR3 DNA: TGTGCCAGCAGGAGATCGGACAGGGATGGGACTGAAGCTTTCTTT
clone size: -
V gene: TRBV7-9
J gene: TRBJ1-1
D gene: TRBD1

CDR3 protein: CASSQDLSSYNEQFF
CDR3 DNA: TGTGCCAGCTCACAGGACTTAAGCTCCTACAATGAGCAGTTCTTC
clone size: many
V gene: TRBV18
J gene: TRBJ2-1
D gene: -

CDR3 protein: CASSDTGQGTGELFF
CDR3 DNA: TGTGCCAGCTCTGACACCGGACAGGGGACCGGGGAGCTGTTTTTT
clone size: -
V gene: TRBV2
J gene: TRBJ2-2
D gene: TRBD1

CDR3 protein: CASSLRTGNIEQYF
CDR3 DNA: TGTGCCAGCAGCTTGAGGACAGGGAATATCGAGCAGTACTTC
clone size: -
V gene: TRBV5-5
J gene: TRBJ2-7
D gene: TRBD1

CDR3 protein: CASSQDQGSSYEQYF
CDR3 DNA: TGCGCCAGCAGCCAAGATCAAGGGAGCTCCTACGAGCAGTACTTC
clone size: -
V gene: TRBV4-3
J gene: TRBJ2-7
D gene: -